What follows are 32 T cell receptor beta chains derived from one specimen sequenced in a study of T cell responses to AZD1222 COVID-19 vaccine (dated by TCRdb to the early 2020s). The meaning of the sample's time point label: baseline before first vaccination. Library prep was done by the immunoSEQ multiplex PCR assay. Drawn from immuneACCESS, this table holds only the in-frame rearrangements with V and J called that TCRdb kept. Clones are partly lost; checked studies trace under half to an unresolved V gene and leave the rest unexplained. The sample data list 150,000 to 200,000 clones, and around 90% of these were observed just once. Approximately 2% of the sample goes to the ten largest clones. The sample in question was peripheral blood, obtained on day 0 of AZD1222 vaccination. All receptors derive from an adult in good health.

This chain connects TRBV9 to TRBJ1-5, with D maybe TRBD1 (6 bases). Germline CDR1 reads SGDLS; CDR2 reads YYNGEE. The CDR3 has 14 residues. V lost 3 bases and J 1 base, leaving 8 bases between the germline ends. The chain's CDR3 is CASSEGGSNQPQHF. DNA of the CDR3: TGTGCCAGCAGCGAGGGGGGAAGCAATCAGCCCCAGCATTTT. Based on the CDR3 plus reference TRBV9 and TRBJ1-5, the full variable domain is DSGVTQTPKHLITATGQRVTLRCSPRSGDLSVYWYQQSLDQGLQFLIQYYNGEERAKGNILERFSAQQFPDLHSELNLSSLELGDSALYFCASSEGGSNQPQHFGDGTRLSIL.

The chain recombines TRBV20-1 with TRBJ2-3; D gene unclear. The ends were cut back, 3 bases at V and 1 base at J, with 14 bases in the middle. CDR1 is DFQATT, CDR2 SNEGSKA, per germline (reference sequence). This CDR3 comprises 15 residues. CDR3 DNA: TGCAGTGCTAGTATGGTGTCGGGCCGCACAGATACGCAGTATTTT. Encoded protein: CSASMVSGRTDTQYF.

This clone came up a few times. DNA for the CDR3: TGTGCCAGCATTCGACAGGGGTATGACTATGGCTACACCTTC. It specifies CASIRQGYDYGYTF. This chain uses TRBV28 with TRBJ1-2, with 8 bases matching TRBD1. The germline gives CDR1 MDHEN, CDR2 SYDVKM. This CDR3 is built from 14 residues. After removal of 7 bases from V and 3 bases from J, the junction contained 7 bases not matched to a gene.

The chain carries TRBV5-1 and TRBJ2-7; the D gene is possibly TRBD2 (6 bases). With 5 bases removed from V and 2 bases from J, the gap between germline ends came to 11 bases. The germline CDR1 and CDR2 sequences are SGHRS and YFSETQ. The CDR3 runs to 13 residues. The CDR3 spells CASREGTTYEQYF. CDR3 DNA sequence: TGCGCCAGCAGGGAGGGCACGACCTACGAGCAGTACTTC.

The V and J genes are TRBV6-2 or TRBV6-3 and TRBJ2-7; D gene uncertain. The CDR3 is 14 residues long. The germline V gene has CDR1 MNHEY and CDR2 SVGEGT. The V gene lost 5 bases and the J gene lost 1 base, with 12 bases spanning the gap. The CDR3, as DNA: TGTGCCAGCAGTCCCTTCAACCCTTCCTACGAGCAGTACTTC. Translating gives CASSPFNPSYEQYF.

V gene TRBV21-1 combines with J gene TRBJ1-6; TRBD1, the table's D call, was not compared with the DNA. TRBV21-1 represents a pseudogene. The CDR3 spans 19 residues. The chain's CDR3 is CASSKVRTGGLRAHSPLHF. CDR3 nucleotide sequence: TGTGCCAGCAGCAAAGTGAGGACAGGTGGCCTCAGGGCCCATTCACCCCTCCACTTT.

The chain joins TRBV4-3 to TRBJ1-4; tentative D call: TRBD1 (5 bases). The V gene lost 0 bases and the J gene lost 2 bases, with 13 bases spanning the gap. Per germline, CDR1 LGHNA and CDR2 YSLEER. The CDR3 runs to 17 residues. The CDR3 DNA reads TGCGCCAGCAGCCAAGATTTGCCAGGGAGTACTAATGAAAAACTGTTTTTT. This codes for CASSQDLPGSTNEKLFF.

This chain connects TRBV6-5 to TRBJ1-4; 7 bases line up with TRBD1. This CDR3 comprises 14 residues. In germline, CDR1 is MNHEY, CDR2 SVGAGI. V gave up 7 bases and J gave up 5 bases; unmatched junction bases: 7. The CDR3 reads CASIPPTGNEKLFF. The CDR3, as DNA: TGTGCCAGCATTCCCCCGACAGGGAATGAAAAACTGTTTTTT.

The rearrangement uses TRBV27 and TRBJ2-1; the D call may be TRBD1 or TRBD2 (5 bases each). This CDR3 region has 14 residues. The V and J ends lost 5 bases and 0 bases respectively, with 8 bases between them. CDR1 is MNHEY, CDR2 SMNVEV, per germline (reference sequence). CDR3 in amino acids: CASSRGGSYNEQFF. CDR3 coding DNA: TGTGCCAGCAGTCGTGGGGGCTCCTACAATGAGCAGTTCTTC.

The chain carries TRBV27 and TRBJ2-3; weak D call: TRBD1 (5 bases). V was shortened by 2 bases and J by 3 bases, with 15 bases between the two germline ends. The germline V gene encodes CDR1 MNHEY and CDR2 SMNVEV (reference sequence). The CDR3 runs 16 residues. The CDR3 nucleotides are TGTGCCAGCAGTTTAAAGCCTGGACACCCTACAGATACGCAGTATTTT. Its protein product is CASSLKPGHPTDTQYF.

The CDR3, as DNA: TGTGCCAGCAGTCGCTTACAGGGGGCCGCTGAAGCTTTCTTT. This sequence encodes CASSRLQGAAEAFF. This sequence joins TRBV27 and TRBJ1-1; 9 nucleotides agree with TRBD1. This CDR3 has 14 amino acids. Germline V gene sequence: CDR1 MNHEY, CDR2 SMNVEV (reference sequence). V trimming: 5 bases; J trimming: 6 bases; junction bases outside the gene matches: 7.

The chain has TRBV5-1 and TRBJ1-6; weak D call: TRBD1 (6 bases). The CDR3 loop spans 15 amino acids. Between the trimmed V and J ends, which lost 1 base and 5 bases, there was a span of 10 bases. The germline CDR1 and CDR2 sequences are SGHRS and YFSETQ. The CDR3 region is CASSLSGADNSPLHF. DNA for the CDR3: TGCGCCAGCAGCTTGTCAGGGGCGGATAATTCACCCCTCCACTTT. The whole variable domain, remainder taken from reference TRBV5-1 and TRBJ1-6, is KAGVTQTPRYLIKTRGQQVTLSCSPISGHRSVSWYQQTPGQGLQFLFEYFSETQRNKGNFPGRFSGRQFSNSRSEMNVSTLELGDSALYLCASSLSGADNSPLHFGNGTRLTVT.

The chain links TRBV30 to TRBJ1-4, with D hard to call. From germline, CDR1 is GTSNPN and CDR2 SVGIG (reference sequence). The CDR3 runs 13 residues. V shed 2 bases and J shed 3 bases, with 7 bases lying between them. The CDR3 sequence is CAWSMGSNEKLFF. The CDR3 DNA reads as TGTGCCTGGAGTATGGGTTCTAATGAAAAACTGTTTTTT.

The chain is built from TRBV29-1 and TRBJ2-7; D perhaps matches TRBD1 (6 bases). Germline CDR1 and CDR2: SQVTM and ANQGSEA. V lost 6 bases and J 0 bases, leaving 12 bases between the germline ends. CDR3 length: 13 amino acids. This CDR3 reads CSVGHQSSYEQYF. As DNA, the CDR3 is TGCAGCGTGGGACACCAGAGCTCCTACGAGCAGTACTTC.

The chain's CDR3 is CASSEAAGQGKRNTEAFF. The CDR3 nucleotides read TGTGCCAGCAGTGAAGCGGCGGGACAGGGAAAAAGGAACACTGAAGCTTTCTTT. The rearrangement uses TRBV6-1 and TRBJ1-1, with 9 positions matching TRBD1. The CDR3 covers 18 residues. Germline V lookup: CDR1 MNHNS, CDR2 SASEGT. Germline trimming cut 0 bases from V and 1 base from J; bases unmatched to any gene: 9.

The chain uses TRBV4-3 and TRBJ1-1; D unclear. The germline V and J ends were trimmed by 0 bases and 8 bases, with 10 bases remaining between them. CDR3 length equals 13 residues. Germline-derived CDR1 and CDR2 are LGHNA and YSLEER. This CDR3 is CASSQDLTLEAFF. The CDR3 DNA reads TGCGCCAGCAGCCAAGATTTGACACTAGAAGCTTTCTTT.

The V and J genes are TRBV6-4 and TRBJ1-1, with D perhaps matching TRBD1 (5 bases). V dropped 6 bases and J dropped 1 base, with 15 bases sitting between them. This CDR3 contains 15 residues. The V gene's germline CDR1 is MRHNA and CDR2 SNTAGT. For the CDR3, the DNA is TGTGCCAGCAGAGAAGGCGGACAACGGAACACTGAAGCTTTCTTT. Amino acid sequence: CASREGGQRNTEAFF.

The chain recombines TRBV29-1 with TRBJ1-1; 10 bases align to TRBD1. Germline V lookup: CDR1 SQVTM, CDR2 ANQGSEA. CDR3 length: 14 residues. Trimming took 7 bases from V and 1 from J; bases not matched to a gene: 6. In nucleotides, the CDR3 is TGCAGCGCAGGGACAGGGGCGCAGAACACTGAAGCTTTCTTT. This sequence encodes CSAGTGAQNTEAFF.

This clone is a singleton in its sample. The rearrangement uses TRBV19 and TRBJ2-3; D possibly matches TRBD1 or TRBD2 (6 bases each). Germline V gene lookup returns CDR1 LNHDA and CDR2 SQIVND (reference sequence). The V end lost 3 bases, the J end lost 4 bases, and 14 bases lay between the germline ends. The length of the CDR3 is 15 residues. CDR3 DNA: TGTGCCAGTAGTATTAAAGGGGGAGGAGCAGATACGCAGTATTTT. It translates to CASSIKGGGADTQYF.

The CDR3, as DNA: TGTGCCAGCAGCGTAGGGTCCAGGGTGGATGAGCAGTTCTTC. Amino acid sequence: CASSVGSRVDEQFF. The chain joins TRBV9 to TRBJ2-1; possibly TRBD1 for D (5 bases). Trimming cost V 0 bases and J 8 bases, with 12 bases left between them. From germline, CDR1 is SGDLS and CDR2 YYNGEE. The CDR3 is 14 amino acids.

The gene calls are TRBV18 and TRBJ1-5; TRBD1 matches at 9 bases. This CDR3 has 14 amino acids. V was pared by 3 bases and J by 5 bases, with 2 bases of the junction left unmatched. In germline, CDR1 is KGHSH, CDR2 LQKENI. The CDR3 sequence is CASSPTGGDQPQHF. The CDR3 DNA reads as TGTGCCAGCTCACCTACAGGGGGCGATCAGCCCCAGCATTTT.

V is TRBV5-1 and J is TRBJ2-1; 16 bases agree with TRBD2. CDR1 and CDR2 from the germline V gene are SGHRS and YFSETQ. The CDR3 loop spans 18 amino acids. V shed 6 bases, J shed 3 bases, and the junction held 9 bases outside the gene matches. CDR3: CASNPGLAGGTGYNEQFF. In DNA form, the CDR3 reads TGCGCCAGCAACCCGGGACTAGCGGGAGGGACGGGCTACAATGAGCAGTTCTTC.

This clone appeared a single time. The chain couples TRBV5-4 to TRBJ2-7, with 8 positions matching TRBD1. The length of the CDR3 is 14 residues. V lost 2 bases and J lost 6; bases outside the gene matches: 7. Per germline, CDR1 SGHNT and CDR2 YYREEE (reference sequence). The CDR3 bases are TGTGCCAGCAGCTTCGACAGGGGTTGGAGCGAGCAGTACTTC. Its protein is CASSFDRGWSEQYF.

The DNA of the CDR3 is TGTGCCAGCAGCTTAGGTCCGGATTTTGGCTACACCTTC. It yields the protein CASSLGPDFGYTF. V is TRBV7-9 and J is TRBJ1-2, with unresolved D. CDR1 is SEHNR, CDR2 FQNEAQ, per germline (reference sequence). Trimming removed 1 base at V and 7 bases at J, with 10 bases between. This CDR3 contains 13 residues. The full variable domain, completed using reference TRBV7-9 and TRBJ1-2, is DTGVSQNPRHKITKRGQNVTFRCDPISEHNRLYWYRQTLGQGPEFLTYFQNEAQLEKSRLLSDRFSAERPKGSFSTLEIQRTEQGDSAMYLCASSLGPDFGYTFGSGTRLTVV.

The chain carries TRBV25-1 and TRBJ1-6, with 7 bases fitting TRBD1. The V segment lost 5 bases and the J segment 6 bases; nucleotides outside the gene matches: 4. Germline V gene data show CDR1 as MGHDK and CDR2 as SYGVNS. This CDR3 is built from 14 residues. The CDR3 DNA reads TGTGCCAGCAGTCAGAACAGGGGTAATTCACCCCTCCACTTT. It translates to CASSQNRGNSPLHF.

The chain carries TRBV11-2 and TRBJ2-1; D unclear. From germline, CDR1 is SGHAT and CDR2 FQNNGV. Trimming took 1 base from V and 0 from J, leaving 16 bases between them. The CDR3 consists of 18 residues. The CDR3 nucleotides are TGTGCCAGCAGCTTAGCTATCCCCTACTATAGCTCCTACAATGAGCAGTTCTTC. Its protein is CASSLAIPYYSSYNEQFF. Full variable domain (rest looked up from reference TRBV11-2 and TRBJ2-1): EAGVAQSPRYKIIEKRQSVAFWCNPISGHATLYWYQQILGQGPKLLIQFQNNGVVDDSQLPKDRFSAERLKGVDSTLKIQPAKLEDSAVYLCASSLAIPYYSSYNEQFFGPGTRLTVL.

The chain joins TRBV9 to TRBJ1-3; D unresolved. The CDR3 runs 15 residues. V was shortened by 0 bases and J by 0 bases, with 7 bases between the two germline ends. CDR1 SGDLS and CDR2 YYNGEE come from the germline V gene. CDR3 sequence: CASSVGGNSGNTIYF. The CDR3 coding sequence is TGTGCCAGCAGCGTAGGCGGGAACTCTGGAAACACCATATATTTT.

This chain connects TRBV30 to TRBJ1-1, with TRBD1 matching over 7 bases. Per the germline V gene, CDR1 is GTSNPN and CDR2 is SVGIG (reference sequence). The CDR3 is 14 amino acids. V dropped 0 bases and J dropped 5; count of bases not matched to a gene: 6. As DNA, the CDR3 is TGTGCCTGGAGTGTGACAGGGACGATTACTGAAGCTTTCTTT. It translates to CAWSVTGTITEAFF.

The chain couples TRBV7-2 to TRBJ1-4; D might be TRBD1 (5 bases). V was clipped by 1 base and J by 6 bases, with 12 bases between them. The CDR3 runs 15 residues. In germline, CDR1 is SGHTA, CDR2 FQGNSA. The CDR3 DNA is TGTGCCAGCAGCTTAGTTTTCGGACAAGATGAAAAACTGTTTTTT. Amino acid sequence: CASSLVFGQDEKLFF.

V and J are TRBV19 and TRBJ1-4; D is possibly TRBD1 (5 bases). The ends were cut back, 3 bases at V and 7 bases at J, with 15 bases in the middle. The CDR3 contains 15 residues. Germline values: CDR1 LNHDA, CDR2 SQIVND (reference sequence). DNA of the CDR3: TGTGCCAGTAGTATGGCGCTCCGGGGCGGTGAAAAACTGTTTTTT. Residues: CASSMALRGGEKLFF.

CDR3 nucleotide sequence: TGTGCCAGCAGCGGGGGTACAGGGTATGGCAATCAGCCCCAGCATTTT. Its translation is CASSGGTGYGNQPQHF. V is TRBV9 and J is TRBJ1-5; a possible D gene is TRBD1 (6 bases). Germline V gene sequence: CDR1 SGDLS, CDR2 YYNGEE. V lost 3 bases and J 2 bases, leaving 15 bases between the germline ends. This CDR3 comprises 16 residues.

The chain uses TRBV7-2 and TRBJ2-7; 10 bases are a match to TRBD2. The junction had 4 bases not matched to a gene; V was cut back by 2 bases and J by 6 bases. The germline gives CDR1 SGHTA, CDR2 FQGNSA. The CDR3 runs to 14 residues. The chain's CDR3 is CASSLWTSGREQYF. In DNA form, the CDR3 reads TGTGCCAGCAGCTTATGGACTAGCGGCCGCGAGCAGTACTTC.